This paragraph reports one TCR beta chain. This sample was included in a study of OX40 agonist ivuxolimab in advanced cancers. Germline V gene lookup returns CDR1 SGDLS and CDR2 YYNGEE. CDR3 length equals 17 residues. Trimming cost V 0 bases and J 4 bases, with 18 bases left between them. Profiled with immunoSEQ multiplex PCR; TCRdb holds only in-frame clones, not every one. The sample contains tens of thousands of clones, 84% of which appear only once. The chain joins TRBV9 to TRBJ2-3, with D perhaps TRBD2 (5 bases). This clonotype was sampled from an adult with an advanced solid tumor such as melanoma, head and neck, liver or kidney cancer. The sample consisted of CD4+ or CD8+ T cells sorted from blood, taken in a trial of the OX40 agonist ivuxolimab. In DNA form, the CDR3 reads TGTGCCAGCAGCGTAGAGGGAGCAGAGACATTTGCAGATACGCAGTATTTT. Its translation: CASSVEGAETFADTQYF. The complete variable domain, with remaining parts taken from reference TRBV9 and TRBJ2-3, reads DSGVTQTPKHLITATGQRVTLRCSPRSGDLSVYWYQQSLDQGLQFLIQYYNGEERAKGNILERFSAQQFPDLHSELNLSSLELGDSALYFCASSVEGAETFADTQYFGPGTRLTVL.